One and the same sample provided the 14 T cell receptor beta chains below, sequenced in a study of T cell clones after liver transplantation. Assay: immunoSEQ multiplex PCR; the TCRdb copy retains only in-frame clones and omits some. The data show about 20,000 clones, 75% to 80% seen once. The input for sequencing was CD8+ T cells from blood, taken more than 53 months after liver transplant. All receptors come from a human patient who received a liver transplant. Some T cells may be provided by the graft donor.

The rearrangement uses TRBV4-2 and TRBJ2-7; D gene unclear. Germline CDR1 reads LGHNA; CDR2 reads YNFKEQ. The V and J ends lost 5 bases and 3 bases respectively, with 14 bases between them. CDR3 length: 14 residues. CDR3 amino acids: CASSFLASGYEQYF. The DNA for the CDR3 is TGTGCCAGCAGCTTTCTCGCGTCTGGCTACGAGCAGTACTTC.

The V and J genes are TRBV5-4 and TRBJ1-1, with D hard to call. In germline, CDR1 is SGHNT, CDR2 YYREEE (reference sequence). Deletions cut 0 bases from V and 2 bases from J, with 5 bases between. The CDR3 contains 13 residues. The CDR3 loop is CASSLGHNTEAFF. CDR3 sequence (DNA): TGTGCCAGCAGCTTGGGGCACAACACTGAAGCTTTCTTT.

The rearrangement links TRBV29-1 to TRBJ1-1; D gene ambiguous. Trimming took off 8 bases at V and 2 bases at J, with 6 bases between the two ends. The CDR3 covers 10 residues. CDR1 is SQVTM and CDR2 is ANQGSEA in the germline V gene. The chain's CDR3 is CSPSNTEAFF. In DNA form, the CDR3 reads TGCAGCCCCAGTAACACTGAAGCTTTCTTT.

This clone was seen only once. The chain couples TRBV27 to TRBJ2-1; D call uncertain. V was cut by 2 bases and J by 2 bases, with 10 bases left in between. This CDR3 has 15 amino acids. Germline values: CDR1 MNHEY, CDR2 SMNVEV (reference sequence). The chain's CDR3 is CASSLNTSPYNEQFF. In DNA, the CDR3 is TGTGCCAGCAGTTTAAATACTTCCCCCTACAATGAGCAGTTCTTC.

The chain couples TRBV6-6 to TRBJ1-1; weak D call: TRBD1 (5 bases). The CDR3 is 13 amino acids. V was cut by 2 bases and J by 5 bases, with 9 bases left in between. In germline, CDR1 is MNHNY, CDR2 SVGAGI (reference sequence). The CDR3 region has the DNA TGTGCCAGCAGTTACGGGGGGGGAACTGAAGCTTTCTTT. Protein product: CASSYGGGTEAFF.

The chain couples TRBV5-1 to TRBJ2-7; TRBD1 aligns across 9 bases. From germline, CDR1 is SGHRS and CDR2 YFSETQ. CDR3 size: 14 residues. V gave up 4 bases and J gave up 1 base; unmatched junction bases: 3. The CDR3 region has the DNA TGCGCCAGCAGCCTCGACAGGGGGTCCTACGAGCAGTACTTC. Its translation is CASSLDRGSYEQYF.

V gene TRBV28 combines with J gene TRBJ1-5; perhaps TRBD1 as D (6 bases). CDR1 and CDR2 from the germline V gene are MDHEN and SYDVKM. The CDR3 is made up of 16 amino acids. The V end lost 5 bases, the J end lost 0 bases, and 14 bases lay between the germline ends. DNA of the CDR3: TGTGCCAGCAGTCCCCGGGACATCAATAGCAATCAGCCCCAGCATTTT. Amino acids: CASSPRDINSNQPQHF.

The rearrangement links TRBV7-9 to TRBJ2-5; 7 nucleotides line up with TRBD2. With 2 bases clipped from V and 5 bases from J, the junction kept 2 bases outside the gene matches. Germline loops: CDR1 SEHNR, CDR2 FQNEAQ (reference sequence). The CDR3 covers 13 residues. The CDR3 region is CASSLSGIETQYF. As DNA, the CDR3 is TGTGCCAGCAGCTTAAGCGGGATTGAGACCCAGTACTTC.

The chain recombines TRBV6-5 with TRBJ2-7; the D gene is possibly TRBD1 (6 bases). Germline loops: CDR1 MNHEY, CDR2 SVGAGI. This CDR3 has 15 amino acids. With 2 bases removed from V and 2 bases from J, the gap between germline ends came to 13 bases. The CDR3 nucleotides read TGTGCCAGCAGTTACGGACAGAGAGGGGCCTACGAGCAGTACTTC. Translating gives CASSYGQRGAYEQYF.

This clone was counted once. The V and J genes are TRBV6-1 and TRBJ1-6; D gene unclear. V was pared by 1 base and J by 0 bases, with 10 bases between. The CDR3 sequence is 17 residues long. Germline CDR1 MNHNS, CDR2 SASEGT. CDR3 sequence: CASSEDPVGSYNSPLHF. The CDR3 bases are TGTGCCAGCAGTGAAGACCCAGTAGGCTCCTATAATTCACCCCTCCACTTT.

J is TRBJ2-5 and V is TRBV30; possibly TRBD2 for D (5 bases). Germline assignment: CDR1 GTSNPN and CDR2 SVGIG (reference sequence). CDR3 length equals 13 residues. V was cut by 0 bases and J by 5 bases, with 10 bases left in between. DNA of the CDR3: TGTGCCTGGAGTGTACGGGGTTACGAGACCCAGTACTTC. Translation: CAWSVRGYETQYF.

This chain connects TRBV7-8 to TRBJ2-7, with D tentatively TRBD2 (5 bases). V lost 4 bases to trimming and J lost 0 bases, with 7 bases between them. The CDR3 runs 13 residues. The germline V gene has CDR1 SGHVS and CDR2 FQNEAQ. The CDR3 loop reads CASSSRASYEQYF. The CDR3 DNA reads as TGTGCCAGCAGCTCGCGGGCCTCCTACGAGCAGTACTTC.

The V and J genes are TRBV7-9 and TRBJ2-7, with D uncertain. Trimming removed 2 bases from V and 1 base from J, with 12 bases in between. This CDR3 region has 15 residues. In germline, CDR1 is SEHNR, CDR2 FQNEAQ (reference sequence). CDR3 sequence: CASSLSVQLSYEQYF. As DNA, the CDR3 is TGTGCCAGCAGCTTATCTGTACAGCTTTCCTACGAGCAGTACTTC. Filled out from reference TRBV7-9 and TRBJ2-7, the complete variable domain reads DTGVSQNPRHKITKRGQNVTFRCDPISEHNRLYWYRQTLGQGPEFLTYFQNEAQLEKSRLLSDRFSAERPKGSFSTLEIQRTEQGDSAMYLCASSLSVQLSYEQYFGPGTRLTVT.

The chain links TRBV7-8 to TRBJ2-7, with D unresolved. V was shortened by 3 bases and J by 0 bases, with 9 bases between the two germline ends. CDR1 and CDR2 (germline): SGHVS, FQNEAQ. The CDR3 is 14 residues long. The CDR3 is CASSFGQISYEQYF. The CDR3 nucleotides read TGTGCCAGCAGCTTTGGGCAGATCTCCTACGAGCAGTACTTC.